The clone carrying this TCR beta chain ranks as medium-sized in terms of frequency. The antigen remains undetermined. TRB was amplified from around 250 ng of peripheral blood genomic DNA per sample. This sample stems from a study of T cell clusters in autoimmune cytopenias. Study-level results: Exclusive TRB clusters were around 3-fold more numerous in healthy donors than in active autoimmune hepatitis. Physiological T cell clusters of healthy donors were apparently absent in primary autoimmune cytopenia patients.

TRB rearrangements were amplified by touch-down multiplex PCR with mixed TRB-A/B primers. TCRdb reanalyzed the multiplex PCR reads, giving one entry per CDR3 protein sequence and no DNA. The sample has several thousand distinct CDR3 sequences. This CDR3 has 11 residues. Germline V lookup: CDR1 SQVTM, CDR2 ANQGSEA. The sequence was collected from a human donor with an autoimmune cytopenia or autoimmune hepatitis (not recorded which). The chain links TRBV29-1 to TRBJ1-2. Sample: peripheral blood. CDR3 protein: CSVEDPWGYTF.